Each of the 20 T cell receptor beta chains below was sequenced from the same sample in a study of breast tumors, draining lymph nodes, adjacent tissues. TCRdb recomputed calls from the multiplex PCR reads with MiXCR, one row per CDR3 protein. The sample contains about 140,000 distinct CDR3 sequences, around a third of which appear only once. Axillary draining lymph nodes of breast cancer patients supplied the node samples. Specimen: axillary lymph node tissue. All receptors derive from a female donor with breast cancer. Some clones in this sample may be carry-over from other donors' samples.

The rearrangement joins TRBV6-5 to TRBJ1-1; D might be TRBD1 (5 bases). Deletions cut 4 bases from V and 10 bases from J, with 16 bases between. Germline loops: CDR1 MNHEY, CDR2 SVGAGI. This CDR3 comprises 13 residues. DNA for the CDR3: TGTGCCAGCAGTTCACGACACGACAGCGGAGCTTTCTTT. Translation: CASSSRHDSGAFF.

In regard to this clonotype: A much larger clone is a single base away; this may be a read error. The genes are TRBV6-1 and TRBJ1-6; D is undetermined. The CDR3 consists of 15 residues. Trimming removed 5 bases from V and 5 bases from J, with 13 bases in between. Germline assignment: CDR1 MNHNS and CDR2 SASEGT. In DNA, the CDR3 is TGTGCCAGCAGTCATTTGGGTCCAGATAATTCACCCCTCCACTTT. Translating it yields CASSHLGPDNSPLHF.

As regards this clonotype: At one boundary the junction diverges from the germline segment, which might be a read error. J is TRBJ1-1 and V is TRBV6-5; D might be TRBD1 (6 bases). CDR3 length: 15 amino acids. Germline V CDR1 and CDR2: MNHEY, SVGAGI. CDR3 region: CASSHSWQGSAEAFF. CDR3 in DNA: TGTGCCAGCAGTCACTCGTGGCAGGGGTCGGCTGAAGCTTTCTTT.

As to this clonotype: A single base separates this from a much larger clone, so it may be a read error. The V call is TRBV12-3 or TRBV12-4, the J call TRBJ1-2, with 12 bases lining up with TRBD1. The CDR3 consists of 12 residues. This chain's CDR3 is CASDSGTGGFTF. The CDR3 nucleotides are TGTGCCAGCGACAGCGGGACAGGGGGCTTCACCTTC.

This clonotype turned up a few times. A much larger clone differs by one base, so this may be a read error. The chain couples TRBV18 to TRBJ2-5; D uncertain. With 0 bases removed from V and 5 bases from J, the gap between germline ends came to 1 base. Germline V CDR1 and CDR2: KGHSH, LQKENI. This CDR3 is 11 amino acids long. The CDR3 loop reads CASSPPETQYF. The CDR3 DNA reads as TGTGCCAGCTCACCACCGGAGACCCAGTACTTC. Filled out from reference TRBV18 and TRBJ2-5, the complete variable domain reads NAGVMQNPRHLVRRRGQEARLRCSPMKGHSHVYWYRQLPEEGLKFMVYLQKENIIDESGMPKERFSAEFPKEGPSILRIQQVVRGDSAAYFCASSPPETQYFGPGTRLLVL.

This clonotype was counted only a few times. The genes are TRBV6-1 and TRBJ2-6; D may be TRBD2 (6 bases). Germline CDR1 reads MNHNS; CDR2 reads SASEGT. The V end was cut by 7 bases, the J end by 4 bases, with 11 bases between. CDR3 size: 14 residues. This chain's CDR3 is CASKWEAGANVLTF. CDR3 nucleotides: TGTGCCAGCAAGTGGGAGGCAGGGGCCAACGTCCTGACTTTC.

This clonotype was detected many times. The chain uses TRBV4-1 and TRBJ2-3; D unresolved. CDR1 and CDR2 from the germline V gene are MGHRA and YSYEKL. Trimming cost V 2 bases and J 0 bases, with 3 bases left between them. The CDR3 has 13 amino acids. The CDR3 region has the DNA TGCGCCAGCAGCCAATCTAGCACAGATACGCAGTATTTT. Protein sequence: CASSQSSTDTQYF.

CDR3 sequence reads: CASSEEGDRGPCSRQPQHF. For the CDR3, the DNA is TGTGCCAGCAGTGAAGAGGGCGACAGGGGGCCGTGTAGTCGTCAGCCCCAGCATTTT. V is TRBV2 and J is TRBJ1-5; 10 bases map to TRBD1. This CDR3 contains 19 residues. Per the germline V gene, CDR1 is SNHLY and CDR2 is FYNNEI. Trimming took 1 base from V and 6 from J; bases not matched to a gene: 15.

On this clonotype: The junction departs from germline at one end; a sequencing error may be responsible. The chain employs TRBV5-1 and TRBJ2-3, with TRBD1 as a possible D gene (5 bases). The CDR3 has 12 amino acids. CDR1 is SGHRS, CDR2 YFSETQ, per germline. The CDR3 DNA reads TGCGCCAGCAGAAGCAACACAGGTACGCAGTATTTT. This codes for CASRSNTGTQYF.

This clonotype appeared a few times. A much larger clone lies a single base off, so this may be a read error. The CDR3 coding sequence is TGTGCCAGTACCTACGGACGAGTGGGGGCTGAAGGCTACACCTTC. Translated: CASTYGRVGAEGYTF. This chain joins TRBV19 and TRBJ1-2, with D tentatively TRBD1 (6 bases). The CDR3 extends over 15 amino acids. The V end lost 7 bases, the J end lost 8 bases, and 23 bases lay between the germline ends. Germline V CDR1 and CDR2: LNHDA, SQIVND (reference sequence).

This clonotype appeared many times. V gene TRBV5-1 combines with J gene TRBJ1-4, with D perhaps matching TRBD1 (6 bases). V was clipped by 0 bases and J by 0 bases, with 9 bases between them. This CDR3 comprises 16 residues. Germline V lookup: CDR1 SGHRS, CDR2 YFSETQ. The CDR3 is CASSLDRAATNEKLFF. In DNA form, the CDR3 reads TGCGCCAGCAGCTTGGACAGGGCTGCAACTAATGAAAAACTGTTTTTT.

This clonotype was seen ten or more times. The chain carries TRBV19 and TRBJ1-4; D ambiguous. The CDR3 has 15 amino acids. Germline CDR1 LNHDA, CDR2 SQIVND (reference sequence). Trimming took off 3 bases at V and 8 bases at J, with 16 bases between the two ends. The CDR3: CASSMVTGRREKLFF. In nucleotides, the CDR3 is TGTGCCAGTAGTATGGTTACGGGAAGACGAGAAAAACTGTTTTTT.

The chain has TRBV12-3 or TRBV12-4 and TRBJ1-6; maybe TRBD1 (5 bases). With 4 bases removed from V and 10 bases from J, the gap between germline ends came to 23 bases. This CDR3 is 17 amino acids long. This chain's CDR3 is CASSSTRARAAASPLHF. The CDR3 DNA sequence: TGTGCCAGCAGTTCGACCAGGGCCCGAGCGGCGGCCTCACCCCTCCACTTT.

CDR3 bases: TGTGCCATCAGGGGGACAGGGGGAAGCCCCCAGTACTTC. Protein: CAIRGTGGSPQYF. The J gene is TRBJ2-5, the V gene TRBV10-3, with 11 bases lining up with TRBD1. Trimming cost V 6 bases and J 9 bases; bases outside gene matches: 6. Germline CDR1 reads ENHRY; CDR2 reads SYGVKD. The CDR3 runs to 13 residues.

This clonotype was recorded many times. V gene TRBV6-1 combines with J gene TRBJ2-1, with 11 bases that match TRBD2. The J segment lost 9 bases and the V segment lost 0 bases, leaving 7 bases of the junction unmatched. This CDR3 has 16 amino acids. CDR1 and CDR2 from the germline V gene are MNHNS and SASEGT. CDR3 loop: CASSEANSGGAFEQFF. CDR3 sequence (DNA): TGTGCCAGCAGTGAAGCGAATAGCGGGGGGGCTTTTGAGCAGTTCTTC.

This clonotype was recorded at least ten times. This chain links TRBV2 with TRBJ2-3; 8 bases are a match to TRBD2. V shed 7 bases, J shed 1 base, and the junction held 7 bases outside the gene matches. CDR1 and CDR2 from the germline V gene are SNHLY and FYNNEI. The CDR3 is made up of 15 amino acids. For the CDR3, the DNA is TGTGCCAGCAAATCCTGGCGGGGGGGCACAGATACGCAGTATTTT. Amino acids: CASKSWRGGTDTQYF.

This clonotype was seen ten or more times. Just one base apart from a much larger clone, this may be a read error. The chain uses TRBV20-1 and TRBJ1-2, with D unresolved. The CDR3 has 12 residues. The germline gives CDR1 DFQATT, CDR2 SNEGSKA (reference sequence). CDR3 region: CSAARDPDGSTF. In DNA, the CDR3 is TGCAGTGCTGCCCGGGATCCGGACGGCTCCACCTTC.

This clonotype was counted many times. V and J are TRBV15 and TRBJ1-4, with TRBD1 as a possible D gene (6 bases). Trimming left V 7 bases short and J 7 bases short, with 19 bases between. The CDR3 consists of 15 residues. Per germline, CDR1 LNHNV and CDR2 YYDKDF (reference sequence). The CDR3 loop is CATIPGTSRTEKLFF. The CDR3 DNA sequence: TGTGCCACCATCCCCGGGACATCGAGGACTGAAAAACTGTTTTTT.

The sample holds many counts of this clonotype. The genes are TRBV11-1 and TRBJ2-5; D remains ambiguous. Germline V gene lookup returns CDR1 SGHAT and CDR2 FQDESV (reference sequence). V was cut by 7 bases and J by 2 bases, with 11 bases left in between. The CDR3 totals 13 residues. The CDR3 here is CASIAAGQETQYF. The CDR3 DNA sequence: TGTGCCAGCATCGCGGCAGGACAAGAGACCCAGTACTTC.

The table lists this clonotype with many counts. The rearrangement joins TRBV30 to TRBJ2-1; TRBD1 agrees at 7 bases. The germline CDR1 and CDR2 sequences are GTSNPN and SVGIG (reference sequence). CDR3 length equals 13 residues. V was clipped by 4 bases and J by 3 bases; unmatched bases: 3. The CDR3 DNA reads TGTGCCTGGACCGGGACAGTCTACAATGAGCAGTTCTTC. Its translation: CAWTGTVYNEQFF. The entire variable domain, with the rest obtained from reference TRBV30 and TRBJ2-1, is as follows: SQTIHQWPATLVQPVGSPLSLECTVEGTSNPNLYWYRQAAGRGLQLLFYSVGIGQISSEVPQNLSASRPQDRQFILSSKKLLLSDSGFYLCAWTGTVYNEQFFGPGTRLTVL.